Reported below is one T cell receptor beta chain. Profiling relied on immunoSEQ multiplex PCR, and the TCRdb table lists in-frame clones only, not all of them. The data hold about 20,000 clones, with about 80% observed a single time. The data derive from a study of somatic mutations in cytotoxic T cells in rheumatoid arthritis. Study information: Patient blood (just over 29 ml EDTA) was taken immediately after diagnosis and before treatment.

The CDR3 is 13 residues long. Germline V gene data show CDR1 as LGHNA and CDR2 as YNFKEQ. V was pared by 1 base and J by 4 bases, with 8 bases between. This clonotype was sampled from an adult with rheumatoid arthritis. The chain links TRBV4-2 to TRBJ2-7; D is perhaps TRBD2 (6 bases). The material sequenced was CD8+ T cells sorted from blood. Here the CDR3 reads CASSQGGAYEQYF. In DNA form, the CDR3 reads TGTGCCAGCAGCCAAGGCGGGGCGTACGAGCAGTACTTC.